This T cell receptor beta chain is from a study of human T cells and chemical hapten exposure. The time point was: patch test 3, about 24 weeks after DPC sensitization. Indicated treatment: therapeutic diphenylcyclopropenone sensitization with weekly scalp DPC. Unseparated into fractions, whole blood served as the source from which total RNA was extracted. The CDR3 has 15 residues. Germline loops: CDR1 SGHVS, CDR2 FQNEAQ. V was pared by 4 bases and J by 3 bases, with 16 bases between. TCRdb re-called the RACE reads with MiXCR, one entry per CDR3 protein. The sample comprises roughly 38,000 distinct CDR3 sequences, more than 8% of which are singletons, and 20% to 30% rests with the top ten.

The chain employs TRBV7-8 and TRBJ2-7; unclear D gene. Here the sequenced sample was whole blood, taken in connection with sensitization to the hapten diphenylcyclopropenone (DPC). The sequence derives from a man aged 45-65 years with alopecia areata. Some clones in this sample may be carry-over from other donors' samples. CDR3 sequence: CASSSSRSLVYEQYF. CDR3 sequence (DNA): TGTGCCAGCAGCTCATCCCGCTCTCTTGTCTACGAGCAGTACTTC.